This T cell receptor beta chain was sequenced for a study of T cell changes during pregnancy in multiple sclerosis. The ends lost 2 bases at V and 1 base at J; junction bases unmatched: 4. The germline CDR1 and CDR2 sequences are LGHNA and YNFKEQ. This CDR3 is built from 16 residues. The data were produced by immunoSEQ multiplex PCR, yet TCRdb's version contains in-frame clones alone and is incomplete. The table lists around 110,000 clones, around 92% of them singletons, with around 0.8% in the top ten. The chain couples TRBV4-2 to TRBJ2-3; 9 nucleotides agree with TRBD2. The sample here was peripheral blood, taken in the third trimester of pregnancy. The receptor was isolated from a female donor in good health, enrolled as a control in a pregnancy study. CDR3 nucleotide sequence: TGTGCCAGCAGCCAACAGAGCGGGGGGCGCACAGATACGCAGTATTTT. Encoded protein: CASSQQSGGRTDTQYF.